This record concerns one TCR beta chain sequence. Distinct nucleotide sequences in the sample also encode this CDR3. Germline CDR1 and CDR2: SGHNT and YYREEE (reference sequence). The CDR3 loop spans 14 amino acids. The germline V and J ends were trimmed by 0 bases and 2 bases, with 8 bases remaining between them. Sequencing used immunoSEQ multiplex PCR; TCRdb keeps in-frame clones, though not all of them. In the table there are about 350,000 clones, around 90% of which are singletons. This entry comes from a study of Ad26.COV2.S vaccination and SARS-CoV-2 variants. This sequence joins TRBV5-4 and TRBJ1-1; possibly TRBD1 for D (6 bases). The sample here was peripheral blood, taken after recovery from COVID-19. This receptor was obtained from a human donor who had recovered from COVID-19. CDR3 region: CASSLGGRNTEAFF. The CDR3 nucleotides are TGTGCCAGCAGCTTGGGGGGGCGCAACACTGAAGCTTTCTTT. The full variable domain, completed using reference TRBV5-4 and TRBJ1-1, is ETGVTQSPTHLIKTRGQQVTLRCSSQSGHNTVSWYQQALGQGPQFIFQYYREEENGRGNFPPRFSGLQFPNYSSELNVNALELDDSALYLCASSLGGRNTEAFFGQGTRLTVV.